The table lists the clone carrying this TCR beta chain with a few counts. Its antigen is undetermined. This record comes from a study of CD8 T cells in ankylosing spondylitis. Regarding the study as a whole: Disease-linked clones reportedly showed significant enrichment in matched ankylosing spondylitis synovial fluid.

In making TCR beta libraries, quantitative 5'-RACE with molecular barcodes was used. TCRdb recomputed calls from the 5' RACE reads with MiXCR, one row per CDR3 protein. The table shows roughly 260,000 distinct CDR3 sequences, with about 20% occurring only once. This TCR derives from a male donor with ankylosing spondylitis or in good health (not recorded which). The sequenced sample consisted of blood, either unsorted or a sorted T cell fraction (not recorded which).

The CDR3 bases are TGCAGTGCTAGAGCAGCGGGGGGACCTCCGGCGCAGTATTTT. Its protein is CSARAAGGPPAQYF. This rearrangement joins TRBV20-1 to TRBJ2-3; 9 bases line up with TRBD2. The CDR3 has 14 residues. Germline CDR1 and CDR2: DFQATT and SNEGSKA (reference sequence). V shed 1 base and J 10 bases; nucleotides not matched to a gene: 9.